This T cell receptor (beta chain) was captured by sequencing in a study of control samples from healthy donors and cancer patients. Measured with immunoSEQ multiplex PCR; TCRdb has only the in-frame clones, and not every one. The sample contains about 140,000 clones, more than 85% of which appear only once. The CDR3 extends over 13 amino acids. The V end lost 3 bases, the J end lost 8 bases, and 11 bases lay between the germline ends. The source material was blood. This receptor was taken from a woman in her twenties or thirties in good health. This chain connects TRBV12-3 or TRBV12-4 to TRBJ2-1; D may be TRBD2 (6 bases). CDR3 amino acids: CASSFAGFDEQFF. In DNA form, the CDR3 reads TGTGCCAGCAGTTTTGCGGGATTCGATGAGCAGTTCTTC.